The clone carrying this TCR beta chain was observed a handful of times. Its target is not known. TCRdb fed the 5' RACE reads into MiXCR, producing one record per CDR3 protein. This table holds 750,000 to 850,000 distinct CDR3 sequences, approximately 10% found once. V was shortened by 6 bases and J by 6 bases, with 17 bases between the two germline ends. Germline V CDR1 and CDR2: DFQATT, SNEGSKA (reference sequence). The CDR3 is 13 residues long. These data come from a study of CD8 T cells in ankylosing spondylitis. Whole-study findings and limits: In the blood and synovial fluid of reactive arthritis, some motif variants had been previously reported. Eight highly homologous variants formed a TCR beta motif that appeared characteristic of ankylosing spondylitis blood.

The sequence derives from a male donor with ankylosing spondylitis. The V and J genes are TRBV20-1 and TRBJ1-2; D not certain. Material for sequencing was blood, either unsorted or a sorted T cell fraction (not recorded which). The CDR3 sequence is CSAAGGRMDGYTF. The CDR3, as DNA: TGCAGTGCCGCTGGAGGTCGGATGGATGGCTACACCTTC.